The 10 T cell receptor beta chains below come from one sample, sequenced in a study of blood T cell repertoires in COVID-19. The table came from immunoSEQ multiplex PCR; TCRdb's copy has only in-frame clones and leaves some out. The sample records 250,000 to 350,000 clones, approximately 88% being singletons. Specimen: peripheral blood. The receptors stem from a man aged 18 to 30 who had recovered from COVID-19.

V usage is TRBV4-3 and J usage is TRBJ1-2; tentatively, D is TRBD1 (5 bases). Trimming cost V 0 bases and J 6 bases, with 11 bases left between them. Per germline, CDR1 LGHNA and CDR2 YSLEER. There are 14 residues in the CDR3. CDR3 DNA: TGCGCCAGCAGCCAAGATCGGGAGACAGATGGCTACACCTTC. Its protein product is CASSQDRETDGYTF.

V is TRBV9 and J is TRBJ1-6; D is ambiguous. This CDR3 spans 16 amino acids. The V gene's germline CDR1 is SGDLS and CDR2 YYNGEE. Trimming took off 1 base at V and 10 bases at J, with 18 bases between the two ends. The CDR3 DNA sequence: TGTGCCAGCAGCGTATCCCCGGGCCCCGAGCGGTCACCCCTCCACTTT. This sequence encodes CASSVSPGPERSPLHF. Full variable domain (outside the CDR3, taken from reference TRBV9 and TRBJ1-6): DSGVTQTPKHLITATGQRVTLRCSPRSGDLSVYWYQQSLDQGLQFLIQYYNGEERAKGNILERFSAQQFPDLHSELNLSSLELGDSALYFCASSVSPGPERSPLHFGNGTRLTVT.

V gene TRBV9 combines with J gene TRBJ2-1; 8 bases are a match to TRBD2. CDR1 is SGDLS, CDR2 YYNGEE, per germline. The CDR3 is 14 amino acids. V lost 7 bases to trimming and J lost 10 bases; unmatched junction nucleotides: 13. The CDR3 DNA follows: TGTGCCAGCGAACTAAAGGGGACTAGTGGGGAGCAGTTCTTC. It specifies CASELKGTSGEQFF.

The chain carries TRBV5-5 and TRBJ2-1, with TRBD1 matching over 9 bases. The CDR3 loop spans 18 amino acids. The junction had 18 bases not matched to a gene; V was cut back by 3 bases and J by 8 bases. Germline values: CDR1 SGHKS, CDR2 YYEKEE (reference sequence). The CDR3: CASSSDPGTGWVLYEQFF. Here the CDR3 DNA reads TGTGCCAGCAGCTCCGACCCCGGGACAGGGTGGGTTTTATATGAGCAGTTCTTC.

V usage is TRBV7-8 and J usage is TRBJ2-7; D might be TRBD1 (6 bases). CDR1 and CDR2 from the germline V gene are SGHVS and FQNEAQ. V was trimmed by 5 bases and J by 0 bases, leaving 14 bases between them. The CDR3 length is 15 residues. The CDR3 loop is CASSLLRDNSYEQYF. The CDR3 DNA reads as TGTGCCAGCAGCCTATTGAGGGACAACTCCTACGAGCAGTACTTC. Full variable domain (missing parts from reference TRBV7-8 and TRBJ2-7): GAGVSQSPRYKVAKRGQDVALRCDPISGHVSLFWYQQALGQGPEFLTYFQNEAQLDKSGLPSDRFFAERPEGSVSTLKIQRTQQEDSAVYLCASSLLRDNSYEQYFGPGTRLTVT.

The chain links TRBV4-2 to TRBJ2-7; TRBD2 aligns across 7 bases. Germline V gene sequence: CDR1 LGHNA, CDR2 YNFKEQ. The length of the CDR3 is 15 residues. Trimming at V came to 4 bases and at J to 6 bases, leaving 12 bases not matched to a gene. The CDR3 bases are TGTGCCAGCAGCCGAGAAGGACTAGGTGAGGCCGAGCAGTACTTC. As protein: CASSREGLGEAEQYF.

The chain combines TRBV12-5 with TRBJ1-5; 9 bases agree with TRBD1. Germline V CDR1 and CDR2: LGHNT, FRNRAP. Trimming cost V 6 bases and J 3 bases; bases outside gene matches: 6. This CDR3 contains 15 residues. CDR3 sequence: CASGPDRGFNQPQHF. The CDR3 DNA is TGTGCTAGTGGCCCTGACAGGGGGTTCAATCAGCCCCAGCATTTT.

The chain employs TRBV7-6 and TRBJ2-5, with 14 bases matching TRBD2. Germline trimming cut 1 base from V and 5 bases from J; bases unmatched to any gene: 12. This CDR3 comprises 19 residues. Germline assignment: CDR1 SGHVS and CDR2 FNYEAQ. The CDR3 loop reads CASSLVFGTSGSRWETQYF. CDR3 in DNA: TGTGCCAGCAGCTTAGTATTTGGGACTAGCGGGAGTAGGTGGGAGACCCAGTACTTC.

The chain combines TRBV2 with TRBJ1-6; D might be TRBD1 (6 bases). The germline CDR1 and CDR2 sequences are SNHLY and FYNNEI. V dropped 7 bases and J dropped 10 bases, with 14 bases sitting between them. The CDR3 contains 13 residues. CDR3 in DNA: TGTGCCAGCACTAACAGGGCCCAATCACCCCTCCACTTT. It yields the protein CASTNRAQSPLHF.

The CDR3 DNA is TGTGCCAGCAGCCCTAGCGGAACCTTCGGTACGCAGTATTTT. Translation gives CASSPSGTFGTQYF. The V call is TRBV6-2 or TRBV6-3, the J call TRBJ2-3; 7 nucleotides align to TRBD2. The CDR3 is made up of 14 amino acids. Germline V gene lookup returns CDR1 MNHEY and CDR2 SVGEGT. J was trimmed by 8 bases and V by 6 bases; bases with no gene match: 11.